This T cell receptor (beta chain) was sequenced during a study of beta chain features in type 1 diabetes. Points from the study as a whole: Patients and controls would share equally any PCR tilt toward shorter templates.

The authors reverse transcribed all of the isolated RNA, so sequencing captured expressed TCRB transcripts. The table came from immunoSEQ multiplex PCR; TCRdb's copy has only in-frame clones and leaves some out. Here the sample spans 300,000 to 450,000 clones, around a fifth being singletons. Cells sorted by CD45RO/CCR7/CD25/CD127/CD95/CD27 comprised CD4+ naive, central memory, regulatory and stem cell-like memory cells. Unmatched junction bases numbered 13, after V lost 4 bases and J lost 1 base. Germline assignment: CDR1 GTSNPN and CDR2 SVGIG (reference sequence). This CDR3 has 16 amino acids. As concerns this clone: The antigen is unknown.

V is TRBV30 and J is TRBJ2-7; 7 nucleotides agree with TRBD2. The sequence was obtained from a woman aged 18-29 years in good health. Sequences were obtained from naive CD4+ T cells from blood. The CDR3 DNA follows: TGTGCCTGGACCCCGGCGGGGCGGGGGATTTCCTACGAGCAGTACTTC. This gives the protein CAWTPAGRGISYEQYF.